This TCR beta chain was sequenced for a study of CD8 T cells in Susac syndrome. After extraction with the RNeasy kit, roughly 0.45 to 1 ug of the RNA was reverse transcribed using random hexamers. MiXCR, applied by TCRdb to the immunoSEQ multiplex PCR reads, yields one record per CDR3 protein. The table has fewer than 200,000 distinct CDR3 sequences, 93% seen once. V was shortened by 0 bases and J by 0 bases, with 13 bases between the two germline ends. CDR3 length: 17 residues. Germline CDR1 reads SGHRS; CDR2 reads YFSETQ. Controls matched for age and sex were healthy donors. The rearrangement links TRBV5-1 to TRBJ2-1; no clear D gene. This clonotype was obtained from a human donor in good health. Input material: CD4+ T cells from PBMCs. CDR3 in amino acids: CASSLGVYPSSYNEQFF. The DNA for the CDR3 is TGCGCCAGCAGCTTGGGAGTTTACCCGTCCTCCTACAATGAGCAGTTCTTC.